This entry lists 18 T cell receptor beta chains sequenced from one sample in a study of lymphopenia after photon versus proton radiotherapy. The method was immunoSEQ multiplex PCR; TCRdb's version includes in-frame clones alone and lacks a portion of them. The sample records about 18,000 clones, approximately 80% being singletons. The sequencing used peripheral blood, collected from a patient treated with proton-based radiotherapy. Receptors originate from a man aged 65-85 years with pancreatic cancer.

The chain uses TRBV19 and TRBJ1-2, with 10 bases identical to TRBD1. The germline V gene encodes CDR1 LNHDA and CDR2 SQIVND (reference sequence). This CDR3 is built from 14 residues. V was pared by 3 bases and J by 8 bases, with 6 bases of the junction left unmatched. Written as DNA, the CDR3 is TGTGCCAGTAGTATGGGGACAGGGGCAGTAGGCTACACCTTC. Its protein is CASSMGTGAVGYTF.

This sequence joins TRBV5-4 and TRBJ1-2, with TRBD1 as a possible D gene (6 bases). Germline values: CDR1 SGHNT, CDR2 YYREEE (reference sequence). V was pared by 0 bases and J by 2 bases, with 11 bases between. The CDR3 extends over 15 amino acids. CDR3 sequence reads: CASSLGQGPNYGYTF. The CDR3 coding sequence is TGTGCCAGCAGCTTGGGGCAGGGGCCAAACTATGGCTACACCTTC.

The chain employs TRBV7-6 and TRBJ2-5; 11 bases are a match to TRBD1. V gave up 4 bases and J gave up 5 bases; unmatched junction bases: 6. This CDR3 is 15 amino acids long. CDR1 and CDR2 (germline): SGHVS, FNYEAQ. The CDR3 is CASSSGQGGRETQYF. The CDR3 bases are TGTGCCAGCAGCTCGGGACAGGGGGGAAGGGAGACCCAGTACTTC.

V usage is TRBV5-1 and J usage is TRBJ1-6, with 8 bases lining up with TRBD1. This CDR3 is built from 17 residues. The germline V gene encodes CDR1 SGHRS and CDR2 YFSETQ. V shed 5 bases and J 0 bases; nucleotides not matched to a gene: 7. CDR3 in amino acids: CASSRQGPSSYNSPLHF. DNA for the CDR3: TGCGCCAGCAGTCGACAGGGGCCGAGCTCCTATAATTCACCCCTCCACTTT.

J is TRBJ2-6 and V is TRBV2; maybe TRBD2 (6 bases). Germline lookup yields CDR1 SNHLY and CDR2 FYNNEI. This CDR3 region has 16 residues. The V end was cut by 7 bases, the J end by 0 bases, with 13 bases between. The CDR3 DNA follows: TGTGCCAGCAAGGAGGGACCACACTCTGGGGCCAACGTCCTGACTTTC. Protein product: CASKEGPHSGANVLTF.

This sequence joins TRBV6-1 and TRBJ1-2; the match to TRBD1 covers 7 bases. The CDR3 is 15 amino acids. J was trimmed by 4 bases and V by 0 bases; bases with no gene match: 5. From germline, CDR1 is MNHNS and CDR2 SASEGT. CDR3 in amino acids: CASSEAVGGGYGYTF. CDR3 DNA: TGTGCCAGCAGTGAAGCCGTAGGGGGCGGCTATGGCTACACCTTC.

The chain uses TRBV11-2 and TRBJ2-5, with D hard to call. Germline lookup yields CDR1 SGHAT and CDR2 FQNNGV. The V end lost 1 base, the J end lost 2 bases, and 11 bases lay between the germline ends. This CDR3 region has 15 residues. CDR3 sequence: CASSLGSGAQETQYF. The DNA for the CDR3 is TGTGCCAGCAGCTTAGGGTCAGGAGCTCAAGAGACCCAGTACTTC. The complete variable domain, with remaining parts taken from reference TRBV11-2 and TRBJ2-5, reads EAGVAQSPRYKIIEKRQSVAFWCNPISGHATLYWYQQILGQGPKLLIQFQNNGVVDDSQLPKDRFSAERLKGVDSTLKIQPAKLEDSAVYLCASSLGSGAQETQYFGPGTRLLVL.

The chain joins TRBV11-2 to TRBJ2-2, with D perhaps TRBD1 (5 bases). CDR1 is SGHAT and CDR2 is FQNNGV in the germline V gene. Trimming shortened V by 5 bases and J by 4 bases, and 14 bases separated the two germline ends. The CDR3 consists of 15 residues. CDR3 nucleotides: TGTGCCAGCAGCCGAAACCAGGGTGGCACCGGGGAGCTGTTTTTT. Residues: CASSRNQGGTGELFF.

The V gene is TRBV5-6, the J gene TRBJ2-1; 7 nucleotides match TRBD2. Germline-derived CDR1 and CDR2 are SGHDT and YYEEEE. The V segment lost 4 bases and the J segment 1 base; nucleotides outside the gene matches: 5. The length of the CDR3 is 15 residues. Here the CDR3 reads CASSPGGESYNEQFF. The CDR3 DNA is TGTGCCAGCAGCCCGGGAGGCGAGTCCTACAATGAGCAGTTCTTC. The complete variable domain, with remaining parts taken from reference TRBV5-6 and TRBJ2-1, reads DAGVTQSPTHLIKTRGQQVTLRCSPKSGHDTVSWYQQALGQGPQFIFQYYEEEERQRGNFPDRFSGHQFPNYSSELNVNALLLGDSALYLCASSPGGESYNEQFFGPGTRLTVL.

The V and J genes are TRBV29-1 and TRBJ1-1; tentative D call: TRBD1 (5 bases). The CDR3 runs 13 residues. Germline V gene lookup returns CDR1 SQVTM and CDR2 ANQGSEA. Trimming removed 4 bases from V and 2 bases from J, with 11 bases in between. CDR3 in amino acids: CSVGGRSNTEAFF. CDR3 in DNA: TGCAGCGTTGGGGGACGGAGCAACACTGAAGCTTTCTTT.

J is TRBJ2-7 and V is TRBV18, with 9 nucleotides matching TRBD1. The trim removed 3 bases at V and 1 base at J, leaving 1 base unmatched. Germline-derived CDR1 and CDR2 are KGHSH and LQKENI. The CDR3 has 14 amino acids. In DNA, the CDR3 is TGTGCCAGCTCACCCGGGACAGGGTCCTACGAGCAGTACTTC. Protein: CASSPGTGSYEQYF.

This rearrangement joins TRBV11-2 to TRBJ2-1, with D possibly being TRBD2 (5 bases). V was trimmed by 4 bases and J by 7 bases, leaving 11 bases between them. Looked up from germline, CDR1 is SGHAT and CDR2 is FQNNGV. The CDR3 contains 13 residues. In nucleotides, the CDR3 is TGTGCCAGCAGCTCCGGACCGGGGAATGAGCAGTTCTTC. This sequence encodes CASSSGPGNEQFF.

The chain is built from TRBV9 and TRBJ1-2; 8 bases are shared with TRBD1. This CDR3 is 14 amino acids long. The junction had 11 bases not matched to a gene; V was cut back by 6 bases and J by 7 bases. Per the germline V gene, CDR1 is SGDLS and CDR2 is YYNGEE. CDR3 in amino acids: CASTGVGQALGYTF. CDR3 DNA: TGTGCCAGCACCGGAGTGGGACAGGCCCTTGGCTACACCTTC.

The chain couples TRBV6-1 to TRBJ1-1; D not resolved. V was trimmed by 3 bases and J by 2 bases, leaving 13 bases between them. Germline CDR1 MNHNS, CDR2 SASEGT. This CDR3 has 15 residues. The CDR3 bases are TGTGCCAGCAGTGATCGGCCCCAGTTAAACACTGAAGCTTTCTTT. This gives the protein CASSDRPQLNTEAFF.

The chain employs TRBV2 and TRBJ2-3; TRBD1 matches 10 bases. This CDR3 region has 15 residues. The ends lost 6 bases at V and 0 bases at J; junction bases unmatched: 3. The germline V gene encodes CDR1 SNHLY and CDR2 FYNNEI. For the CDR3, the DNA is TGTGCCAGCAGGGTGGACAGGGGGAGCACAGATACGCAGTATTTT. Its translation is CASRVDRGSTDTQYF. Variable domain in full (rest from reference TRBV2 and TRBJ2-3): EPEVTQTPSHQVTQMGQEVILRCVPISNHLYFYWYRQILGQKVEFLVSFYNNEISEKSEIFDDQFSVERPDGSNFTLKIRSTKLEDSAMYFCASRVDRGSTDTQYFGPGTRLTVL.

The gene calls are TRBV14 and TRBJ1-4, with a weak D call TRBD1 (5 bases). The V and J ends lost 6 bases and 8 bases respectively, with 16 bases between them. From germline, CDR1 is SGHDN and CDR2 FVKESK. The CDR3 consists of 14 residues. CDR3 residues: CASRQSGGSEKLFF. The DNA of the CDR3 is TGTGCCAGCAGACAGTCGGGGGGAAGCGAAAAACTGTTTTTT.

The V and J genes are TRBV18 and TRBJ2-5; D is undetermined. This CDR3 spans 12 amino acids. V was trimmed by 3 bases and J by 5 bases, leaving 7 bases between them. The germline V gene has CDR1 KGHSH and CDR2 LQKENI. This chain's CDR3 is CASSPYQETQYF. The CDR3 nucleotides read TGTGCCAGCTCACCTTATCAGGAGACCCAGTACTTC.

The chain joins TRBV7-3 to TRBJ2-7, with D maybe TRBD1 (6 bases). V dropped 2 bases and J dropped 5 bases, with 16 bases sitting between them. The length of the CDR3 is 15 residues. Per the germline V gene, CDR1 is SGHTA and CDR2 is FQGTGA. CDR3 sequence (DNA): TGTGCCAGCAGCTTAGGGCCCAGGGGAGTCGACGAGCAGTACTTC. Translation: CASSLGPRGVDEQYF.